This T cell receptor (beta chain) was obtained from a study of vaccination and CD4 T cells after COVID-19. Study details: Control cultures received a CEFX pool, an HIV-1 Nef pool, or no peptide.

Treatment here: approximately 11-day PBMC culture with coronavirus spike peptide pools or control peptides (ViraFEST assay). Peptide pool stimulation in ViraFEST expanded antigen-specific T cells, whose TCRs were then sequenced. As regards this clonotype: The antigen remains undetermined.

Looked up from germline, CDR1 is MDHEN and CDR2 is SYDVKM. V dropped 5 bases and J dropped 0; count of bases not matched to a gene: 1. The CDR3 is 14 residues long. Sequence data for DNA of cultured CD4+ T cells were generated by the Oncomine TCR Beta short-read assay. TCRdb analysed the PCR reads with MiXCR anew, one entry per CDR3 protein. This sample has just under 20,000 distinct CDR3 sequences; 42% occur once, and the top ten carry roughly a quarter. The input for sequencing was CD4+ T cells from blood, cultured in vitro, taken before SARS-CoV-2 vaccination. The clonotype comes from a human donor who received a COVID-19 vaccine. The V and J genes are TRBV28 and TRBJ2-3; 8 bases are a match to TRBD2. CDR3 protein: CASSSGGSTDTQYF. DNA for the CDR3: TGTGCCAGCAGTAGCGGGGGTAGCACAGATACGCAGTATTTT.